The subject of this entry is one T cell receptor (beta chain). The sample originates from a study of blood T cell repertoires in COVID-19. In the study overall: Acute and convalescent COVID-19 samples came from the United States, Italy and Spain. PBMCs, B-cell-depleted T cells, or T cells were the source of the cDNA or gDNA that made up the material.

CDR1 is KGHSH and CDR2 is LQKENI in the germline V gene. The CDR3 runs 13 residues. V shed 3 bases and J shed 0 bases, with 3 bases lying between them. Some clones are missing from TCRdb's copy, which holds only in-frame ones; the method was immunoSEQ multiplex PCR. Of roughly 100,000 clones in the sample, 75% to 95% are singletons; the top ten hold roughly 4.5%. The rearrangement joins TRBV18 to TRBJ1-5, with D uncertain. Source material: peripheral blood. The receptor's source is a man between 18 and 29 years old with acute or convalescent COVID-19. CDR3 nucleotide sequence: TGTGCCAGCTCACCCTATAGCAATCAGCCCCAGCATTTT. This translates into CASSPYSNQPQHF.